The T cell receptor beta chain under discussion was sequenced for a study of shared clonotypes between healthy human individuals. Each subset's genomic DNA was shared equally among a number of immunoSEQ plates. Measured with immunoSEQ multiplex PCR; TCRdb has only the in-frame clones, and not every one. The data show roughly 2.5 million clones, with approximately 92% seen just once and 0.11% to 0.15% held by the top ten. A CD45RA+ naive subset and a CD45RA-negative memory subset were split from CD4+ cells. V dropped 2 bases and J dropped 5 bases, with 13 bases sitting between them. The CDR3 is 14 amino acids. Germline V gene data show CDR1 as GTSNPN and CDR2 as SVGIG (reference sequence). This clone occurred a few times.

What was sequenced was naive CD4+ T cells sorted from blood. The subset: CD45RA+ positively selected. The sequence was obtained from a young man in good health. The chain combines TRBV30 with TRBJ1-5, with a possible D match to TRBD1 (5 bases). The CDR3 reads CAWSLERGDQPQHF. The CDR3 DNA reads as TGTGCCTGGAGTCTAGAACGGGGCGATCAGCCCCAGCATTTT.